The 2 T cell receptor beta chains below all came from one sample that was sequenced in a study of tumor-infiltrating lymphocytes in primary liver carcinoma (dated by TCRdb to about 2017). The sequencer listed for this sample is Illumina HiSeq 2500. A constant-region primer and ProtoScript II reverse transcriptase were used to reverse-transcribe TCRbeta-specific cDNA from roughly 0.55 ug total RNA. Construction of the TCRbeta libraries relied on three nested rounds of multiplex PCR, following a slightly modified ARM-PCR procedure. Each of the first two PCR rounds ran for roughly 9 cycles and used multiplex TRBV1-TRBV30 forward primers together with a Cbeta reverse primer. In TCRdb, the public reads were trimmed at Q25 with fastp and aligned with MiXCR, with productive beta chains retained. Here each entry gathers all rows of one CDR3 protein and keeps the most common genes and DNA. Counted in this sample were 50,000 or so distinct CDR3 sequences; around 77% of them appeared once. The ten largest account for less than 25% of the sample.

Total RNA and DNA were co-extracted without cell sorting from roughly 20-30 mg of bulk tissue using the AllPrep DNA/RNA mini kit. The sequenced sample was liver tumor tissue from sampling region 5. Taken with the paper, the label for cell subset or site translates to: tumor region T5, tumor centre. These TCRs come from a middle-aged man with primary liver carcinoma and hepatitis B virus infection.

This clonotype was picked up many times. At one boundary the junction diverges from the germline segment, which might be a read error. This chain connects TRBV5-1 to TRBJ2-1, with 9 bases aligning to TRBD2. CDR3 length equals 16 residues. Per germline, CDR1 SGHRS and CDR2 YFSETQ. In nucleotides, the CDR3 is TGCGCCAGCAGTTTGGGTGGGACTAGCAGCTACAATGAGCAGTTCTTC. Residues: CASSLGGTSSYNEQFF.

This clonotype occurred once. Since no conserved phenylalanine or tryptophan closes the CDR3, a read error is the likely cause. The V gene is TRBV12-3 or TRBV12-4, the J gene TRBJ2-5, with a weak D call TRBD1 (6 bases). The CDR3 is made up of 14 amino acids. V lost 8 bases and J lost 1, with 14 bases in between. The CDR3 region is CASAQGQSQETQYP. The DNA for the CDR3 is TGTGCCAGCGCTCAGGGACAATCCCAAGAGACCCAGTACCCC.